The present entry profiles one T cell receptor beta chain with its context. As originally analysed: From reference gene primer amplification, estimates of nucleated cell counts were derived. Sequencing was performed with immunoSEQ multiplex PCR; in TCRdb, only in-frame clones are kept and a portion is missing. The DNA gave D and trimming, while V, J and clone size come from that table. The profile shows under 130,000 clones, about 90% of them singletons. The CDR3 covers 12 residues. V lost 4 bases to trimming and J lost 0 bases, with 4 bases between them. Germline CDR1 and CDR2: SNHLY and FYNNEI. These data originate in a study of blood T cell repertoires in COVID-19. Turning to the study itself: T cells, B-cell-depleted T cells, or PBMCs provided the cDNA or gDNA that served as material.

This chain uses TRBV2 with TRBJ2-7; the D is unclear. The sample was peripheral blood. This sequence was found in a human donor in a cohort sampled during active COVID-19. CDR3 protein: CASSGHSYEQYF. In DNA, the CDR3 is TGTGCCAGCAGTGGACACTCCTACGAGCAGTACTTC. Together with reference TRBV2 and TRBJ2-7, the CDR3 gives the full variable domain: EPEVTQTPSHQVTQMGQEVILRCVPISNHLYFYWYRQILGQKVEFLVSFYNNEISEKSEIFDDQFSVERPDGSNFTLKIRSTKLEDSAMYFCASSGHSYEQYFGPGTRLTVT.